Listed below are T cell receptor beta chains from one sample, sequenced in a study of T cells in localized non-small cell lung cancer. Sequencing used immunoSEQ multiplex PCR; TCRdb keeps in-frame clones, though not all of them. Here the sample spans some 21,000 clones, around nine tenths being singletons. The sample consisted of peripheral blood, taken before any cancer treatment. All receptors come from a male donor at least 60 years old with stage I squamous cell lung carcinoma. Both conserved end residues are part of each CDR3. Each record gives: CDR3 DNA, CDR3 protein, J gene, clone size, V gene, D gene. D genes are given only for firm matches. Clone size is stated in some rows and not others, as once, few, many or a class when expanded.

CDR3 DNA: TGTGCCAGCAGTTCTGCGGGGTTGTGGGGCTACACCTTC; CDR3 protein: CASSSAGLWGYTF; J gene: TRBJ1-2; clone size: NA; V gene: TRBV27; D gene: NA
CDR3 DNA: TGTGCCAGCAGCTTAGCCAGCGGGAGTCCCCCCACCGGGGAGCTGTTTTTT; CDR3 protein: CASSLASGSPPTGELFF; J gene: TRBJ2-2; clone size: NA; V gene: TRBV7-2; D gene: TRBD2
CDR3 DNA: TGTGCCAGCAGTCGACGACAGTTTCCCTCTGGAAACACCATATATTTT; CDR3 protein: CASSRRQFPSGNTIYF; J gene: TRBJ1-3; clone size: few; V gene: TRBV28; D gene: NA
CDR3 DNA: TGTGCCAGCAGCCAAGTCATAGGGATGGGGACAGATACGCAGTATTTT; CDR3 protein: CASSQVIGMGTDTQYF; J gene: TRBJ2-3; clone size: NA; V gene: TRBV14; D gene: NA
CDR3 DNA: TGTGCCAGCAGCTTAGGTTCGGGGGGGATTTTAGAGACCCAGTACTTC; CDR3 protein: CASSLGSGGILETQYF; J gene: TRBJ2-5; clone size: NA; V gene: TRBV7-2; D gene: TRBD2
CDR3 DNA: TGTGCCAGCAGTTATCAGGGGTCTGGAAACACCATATATTTT; CDR3 protein: CASSYQGSGNTIYF; J gene: TRBJ1-3; clone size: once; V gene: TRBV7-9; D gene: NA
CDR3 DNA: TGTGCCAGCAGCAAAAAGGGACTAGCGGGAAACGTTATCGAGCAGTACTTC; CDR3 protein: CASSKKGLAGNVIEQYF; J gene: TRBJ2-7; clone size: NA; V gene: TRBV21-1; D gene: NA
CDR3 DNA: TGTGCCAGCAGCCACTCGGACAGGGGCAATCAGCCCCAGCATTTT; CDR3 protein: CASSHSDRGNQPQHF; J gene: TRBJ1-5; clone size: few; V gene: TRBV5-6; D gene: TRBD1
CDR3 DNA: TGTGCCGTCTTCCCAGTTTTAGATGGGGCCAACGTCCTGACTTTC; CDR3 protein: CAVFPVLDGANVLTF; J gene: TRBJ2-6; clone size: NA; V gene: TRBV7-9; D gene: NA
CDR3 DNA: TGTGCCAGTAGGTCGGAGGTAGCGGGTAGCACAGATACGCAGTATTTT; CDR3 protein: CASRSEVAGSTDTQYF; J gene: TRBJ2-3; clone size: NA; V gene: TRBV19; D gene: TRBD2
CDR3 DNA: TGTGCCAGCAGTACCGGGACAGGGGGTGGCTACACCTTC; CDR3 protein: CASSTGTGGGYTF; J gene: TRBJ1-2; clone size: NA; V gene: TRBV28; D gene: TRBD1
CDR3 DNA: TGTGCCTGGAGCCGAACGGACAGGAACTATGGCTACACCTTC; CDR3 protein: CAWSRTDRNYGYTF; J gene: TRBJ1-2; clone size: NA; V gene: TRBV30; D gene: TRBD1
CDR3 DNA: TGTGCCAGCAGTCCGGACAGGGACTACCAAGAGACCCAGTACTTC; CDR3 protein: CASSPDRDYQETQYF; J gene: TRBJ2-5; clone size: NA; V gene: TRBV28; D gene: TRBD1
CDR3 DNA: TGTGCCAGCAGCTTACAAGCTAGCGGGATCGGCGGGGAGCTGTTTTTT; CDR3 protein: CASSLQASGIGGELFF; J gene: TRBJ2-2; clone size: NA; V gene: TRBV11-3; D gene: TRBD2
CDR3 DNA: TGTGCCAGTAGCTTCTACCCGGGACGCAACTCTGGAAACACCATATATTTT; CDR3 protein: CASSFYPGRNSGNTIYF; J gene: TRBJ1-3; clone size: NA; V gene: TRBV19; D gene: NA
CDR3 DNA: TGTGCCAGTAGTTCAGAACCCCTGGACTATGGCTACACCTTC; CDR3 protein: CASSSEPLDYGYTF; J gene: TRBJ1-2; clone size: NA; V gene: TRBV19; D gene: NA
CDR3 DNA: TGTGCCTGGAGCGAACGAGCGGGAGCTACAGATACGCAGTATTTT; CDR3 protein: CAWSERAGATDTQYF; J gene: TRBJ2-3; clone size: NA; V gene: TRBV30; D gene: TRBD2
CDR3 DNA: TGTGCCAGCTCATCCGTTATTGAGCAGTTCTTC; CDR3 protein: CASSSVIEQFF; J gene: TRBJ2-1; clone size: NA; V gene: TRBV18; D gene: NA